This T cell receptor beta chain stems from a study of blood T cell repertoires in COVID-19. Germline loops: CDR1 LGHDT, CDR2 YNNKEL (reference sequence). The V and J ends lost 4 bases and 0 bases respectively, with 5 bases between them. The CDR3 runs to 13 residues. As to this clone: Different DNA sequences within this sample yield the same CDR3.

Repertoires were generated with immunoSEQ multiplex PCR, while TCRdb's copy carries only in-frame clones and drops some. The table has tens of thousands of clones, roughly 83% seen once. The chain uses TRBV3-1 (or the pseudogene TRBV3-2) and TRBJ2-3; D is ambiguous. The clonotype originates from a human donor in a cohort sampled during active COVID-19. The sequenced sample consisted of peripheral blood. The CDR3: CASSPLSTDTQYF. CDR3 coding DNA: TGTGCCAGCAGCCCCCTGAGCACAGATACGCAGTATTTT.